This T cell receptor (beta chain) comes out of a study of T cell responses to AZD1222 COVID-19 vaccine. This CDR3 is 12 amino acids long. Trimming shortened V by 8 bases and J by 8 bases, and 13 bases separated the two germline ends. The germline V gene encodes CDR1 MDHEN and CDR2 SYDVKM. Clones were read by immunoSEQ multiplex PCR, and TCRdb kept only the in-frame ones, dropping some. The table includes more than 150,000 clones, approximately 90% detected once. The V gene is TRBV28, the J gene TRBJ2-4; D not resolved. The receptor was derived from an adult in good health. The sample was peripheral blood, taken on day 0 of AZD1222 vaccination. CDR3 nucleotides: TGTGCCAGCCATGGCCCAACCCACATTCAGTACTTC. Encoded protein: CASHGPTHIQYF.